This T cell receptor (beta chain) came from a study of cytomegalovirus exposure and HLA in healthy donors. Across the study: Inside one of the first data releases sat about 91 million unique TCRs taken from HLA-typed donors.

Those who donated were healthy bone marrow donors. Findings and limits, study-wide: In a later analysis, DRB1 alleles had the most associated TCRs; HLA-C alleles the fewest.

Concerning this clone: What it binds is not known.

Deletions cut 0 bases from V and 3 bases from J, with 12 bases between. The germline V gene encodes CDR1 SGHTA and CDR2 FQGNSA. The CDR3 is 15 amino acids. It was with 60 Vbeta and 13 Jbeta primers that the PCR ran. Clones were sequenced by immunoSEQ multiplex PCR, and TCRdb holds only the in-frame ones, with some missing. This table lists 180,000 or so clones. This chain joins TRBV7-2 and TRBJ2-7; D is perhaps TRBD1 (6 bases). The receptor was derived from a young woman in good health and CMV-seropositive. Sequences were obtained from PBMCs. CDR3 in amino acids: CASSLARTAYYEQYF. As DNA, the CDR3 is TGTGCCAGCAGCTTAGCCCGGACAGCGTACTACGAGCAGTACTTC.